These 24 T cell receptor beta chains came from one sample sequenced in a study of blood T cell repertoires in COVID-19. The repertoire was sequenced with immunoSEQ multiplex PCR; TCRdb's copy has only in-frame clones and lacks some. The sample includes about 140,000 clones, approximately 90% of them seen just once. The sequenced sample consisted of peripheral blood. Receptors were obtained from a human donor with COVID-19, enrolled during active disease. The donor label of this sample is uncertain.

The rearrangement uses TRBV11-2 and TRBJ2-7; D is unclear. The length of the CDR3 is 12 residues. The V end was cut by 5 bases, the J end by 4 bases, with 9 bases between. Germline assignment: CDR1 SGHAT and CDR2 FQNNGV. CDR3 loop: CASSAQDYEQYF. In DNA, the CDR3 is TGTGCCAGCAGCGCTCAGGATTACGAGCAGTACTTC.

The CDR3 nucleotides read TGTGCCAGTAGTAAAAGGACAGGGCAAGGCACTGAAGCTTTCTTT. Amino acids: CASSKRTGQGTEAFF. The chain has TRBV19 and TRBJ1-1; 8 positions agree with TRBD1. The CDR3 has 15 residues. V lost 4 bases, J lost 4 bases, and 8 bases stayed unmatched. Germline CDR1 LNHDA, CDR2 SQIVND (reference sequence).

The CDR3 loop is CASSSRVEETQYF. CDR3 sequence (DNA): TGCGCCAGCAGCTCCCGGGTCGAAGAGACCCAGTACTTC. This chain joins TRBV5-1 and TRBJ2-5, with D unclear. This CDR3 spans 13 amino acids. Trimming removed 3 bases from V and 3 bases from J, with 9 bases in between. The germline gives CDR1 SGHRS, CDR2 YFSETQ.

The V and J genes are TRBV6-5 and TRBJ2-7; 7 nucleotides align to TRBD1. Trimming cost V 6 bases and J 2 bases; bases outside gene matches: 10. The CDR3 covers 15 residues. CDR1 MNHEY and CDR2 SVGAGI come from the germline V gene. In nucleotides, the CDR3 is TGTGCCAGCAGAAAAGACAGGGACCAGACCTACGAGCAGTACTTC. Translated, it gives CASRKDRDQTYEQYF.

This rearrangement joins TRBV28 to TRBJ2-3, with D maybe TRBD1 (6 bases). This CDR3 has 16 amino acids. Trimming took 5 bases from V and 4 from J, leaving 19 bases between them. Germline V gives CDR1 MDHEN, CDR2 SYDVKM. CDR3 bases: TGTGCCAGCAGTCCGCAGACAGGTAAACAGGCAGATACGCAGTATTTT. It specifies CASSPQTGKQADTQYF. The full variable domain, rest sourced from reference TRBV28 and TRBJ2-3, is DVKVTQSSRYLVKRTGEKVFLECVQDMDHENMFWYRQDPGLGLRLIYFSYDVKMKEKGDIPEGYSVSREKKERFSLILESASTNQTSMYLCASSPQTGKQADTQYFGPGTRLTVL.

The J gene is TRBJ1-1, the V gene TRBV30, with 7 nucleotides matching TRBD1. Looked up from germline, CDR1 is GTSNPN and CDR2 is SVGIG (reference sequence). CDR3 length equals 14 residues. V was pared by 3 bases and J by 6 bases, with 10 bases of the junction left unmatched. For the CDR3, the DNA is TGTGCCTGGAGGGTACAGGGGCCTGAGGCTGAAGCTTTCTTT. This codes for CAWRVQGPEAEAFF. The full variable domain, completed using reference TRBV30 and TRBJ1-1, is SQTIHQWPATLVQPVGSPLSLECTVEGTSNPNLYWYRQAAGRGLQLLFYSVGIGQISSEVPQNLSASRPQDRQFILSSKKLLLSDSGFYLCAWRVQGPEAEAFFGQGTRLTVV.

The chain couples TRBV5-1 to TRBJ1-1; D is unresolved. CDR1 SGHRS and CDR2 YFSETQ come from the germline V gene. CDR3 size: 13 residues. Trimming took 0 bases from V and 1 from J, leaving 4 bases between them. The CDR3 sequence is CASSLARNTEAFF. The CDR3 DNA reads TGCGCCAGCAGCTTGGCCAGGAACACTGAAGCTTTCTTT.

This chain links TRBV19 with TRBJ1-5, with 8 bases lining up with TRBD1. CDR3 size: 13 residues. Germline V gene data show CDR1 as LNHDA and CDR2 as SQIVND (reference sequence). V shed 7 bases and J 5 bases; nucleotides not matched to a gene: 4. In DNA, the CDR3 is TGTGCCAGTAAGACAGGGGAGGATCAGCCCCAGCATTTT. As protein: CASKTGEDQPQHF. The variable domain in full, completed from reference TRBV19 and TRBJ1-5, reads DGGITQSPKYLFRKEGQNVTLSCEQNLNHDAMYWYRQDPGQGLRLIYYSQIVNDFQKGDIAEGYSVSREKKESFPLTVTSAQKNPTAFYLCASKTGEDQPQHFGDGTRLSIL.

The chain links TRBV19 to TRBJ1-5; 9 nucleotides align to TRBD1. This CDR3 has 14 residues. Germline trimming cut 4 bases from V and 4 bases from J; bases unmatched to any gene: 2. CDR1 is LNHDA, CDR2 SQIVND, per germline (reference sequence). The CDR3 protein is CASSTGTGNQPQHF. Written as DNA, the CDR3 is TGTGCCAGTAGTACCGGGACAGGGAATCAGCCCCAGCATTTT.

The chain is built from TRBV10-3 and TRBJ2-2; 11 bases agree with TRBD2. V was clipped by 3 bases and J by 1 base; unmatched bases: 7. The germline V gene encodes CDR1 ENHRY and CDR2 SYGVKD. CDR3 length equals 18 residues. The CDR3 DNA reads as TGTGCCATCAGTGAAAGAGGGACTAGCGGCCTGAACACCGGGGAGCTGTTTTTT. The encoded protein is CAISERGTSGLNTGELFF.

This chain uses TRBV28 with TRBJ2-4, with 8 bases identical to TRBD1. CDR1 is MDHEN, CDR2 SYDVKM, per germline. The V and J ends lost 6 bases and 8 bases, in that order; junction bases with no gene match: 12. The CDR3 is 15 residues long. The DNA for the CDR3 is TGTGCCAGCAGCCTATCGGACAGGGCCAGGGACATTCAGTACTTC. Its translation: CASSLSDRARDIQYF. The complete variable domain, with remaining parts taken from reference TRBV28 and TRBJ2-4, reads DVKVTQSSRYLVKRTGEKVFLECVQDMDHENMFWYRQDPGLGLRLIYFSYDVKMKEKGDIPEGYSVSREKKERFSLILESASTNQTSMYLCASSLSDRARDIQYFGAGTRLSVL.

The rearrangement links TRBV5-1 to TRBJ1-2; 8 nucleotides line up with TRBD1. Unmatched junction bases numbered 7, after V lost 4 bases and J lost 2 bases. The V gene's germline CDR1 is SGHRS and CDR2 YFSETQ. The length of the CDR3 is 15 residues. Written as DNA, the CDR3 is TGCGCCAGCAGCCCTAACCAGGGGGCGAACTATGGCTACACCTTC. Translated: CASSPNQGANYGYTF. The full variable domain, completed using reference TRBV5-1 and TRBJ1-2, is KAGVTQTPRYLIKTRGQQVTLSCSPISGHRSVSWYQQTPGQGLQFLFEYFSETQRNKGNFPGRFSGRQFSNSRSEMNVSTLELGDSALYLCASSPNQGANYGYTFGSGTRLTVV.

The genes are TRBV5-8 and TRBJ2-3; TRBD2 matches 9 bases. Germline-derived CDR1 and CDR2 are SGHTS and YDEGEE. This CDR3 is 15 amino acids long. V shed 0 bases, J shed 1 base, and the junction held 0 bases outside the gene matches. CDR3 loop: CASSLGLAGTDTQYF. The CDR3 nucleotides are TGTGCCAGCAGCTTGGGACTAGCGGGCACAGATACGCAGTATTTT.

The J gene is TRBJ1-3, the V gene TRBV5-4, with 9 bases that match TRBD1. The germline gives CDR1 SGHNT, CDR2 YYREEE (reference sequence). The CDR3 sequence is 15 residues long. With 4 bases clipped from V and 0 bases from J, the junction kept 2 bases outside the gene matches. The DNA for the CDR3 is TGTGCCAGCAGCCGGGACAGGGCCTCTGGAAACACCATATATTTT. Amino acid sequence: CASSRDRASGNTIYF.

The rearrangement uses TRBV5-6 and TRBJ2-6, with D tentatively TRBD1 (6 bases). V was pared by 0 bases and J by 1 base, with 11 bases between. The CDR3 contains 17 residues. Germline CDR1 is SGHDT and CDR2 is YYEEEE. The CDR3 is CASSLAPTGSGANVLTF. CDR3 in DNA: TGTGCCAGCAGCTTGGCCCCGACAGGTTCTGGGGCCAACGTCCTGACTTTC.

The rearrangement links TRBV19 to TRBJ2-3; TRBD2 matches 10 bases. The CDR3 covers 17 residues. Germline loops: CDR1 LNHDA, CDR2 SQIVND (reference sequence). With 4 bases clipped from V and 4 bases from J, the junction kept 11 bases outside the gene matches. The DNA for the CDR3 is TGTGCCAGTAGTAGCCTAGCGGGGGCTCCGTCCTCAGATACGCAGTATTTT. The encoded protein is CASSSLAGAPSSDTQYF.

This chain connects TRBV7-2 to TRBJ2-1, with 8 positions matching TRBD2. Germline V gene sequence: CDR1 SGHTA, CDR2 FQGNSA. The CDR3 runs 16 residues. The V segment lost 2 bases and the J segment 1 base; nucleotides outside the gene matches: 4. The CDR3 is CASSLNSGISYNEQFF. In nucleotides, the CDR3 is TGTGCCAGCAGCTTAAATAGCGGGATTTCCTACAATGAGCAGTTCTTC.

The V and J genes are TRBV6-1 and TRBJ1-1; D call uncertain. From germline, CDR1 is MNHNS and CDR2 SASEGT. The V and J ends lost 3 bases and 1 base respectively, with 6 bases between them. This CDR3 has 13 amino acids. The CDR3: CASSDVENTEAFF. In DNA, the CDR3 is TGTGCCAGCAGTGATGTAGAGAACACTGAAGCTTTCTTT.

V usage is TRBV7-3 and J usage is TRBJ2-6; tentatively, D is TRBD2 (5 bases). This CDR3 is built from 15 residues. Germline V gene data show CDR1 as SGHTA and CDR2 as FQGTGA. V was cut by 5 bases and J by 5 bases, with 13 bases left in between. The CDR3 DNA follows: TGTGCCAGCAGCCCAGAGGGTAGCCGGGCCAACGTCCTGACTTTC. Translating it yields CASSPEGSRANVLTF.

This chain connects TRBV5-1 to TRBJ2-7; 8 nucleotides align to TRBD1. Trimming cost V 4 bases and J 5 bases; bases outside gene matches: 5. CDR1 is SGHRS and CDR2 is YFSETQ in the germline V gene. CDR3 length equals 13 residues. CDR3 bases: TGCGCCAGCAGCGCAATGACAGGGGACGAGCAGTACTTC. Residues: CASSAMTGDEQYF. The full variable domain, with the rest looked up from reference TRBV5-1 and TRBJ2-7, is KAGVTQTPRYLIKTRGQQVTLSCSPISGHRSVSWYQQTPGQGLQFLFEYFSETQRNKGNFPGRFSGRQFSNSRSEMNVSTLELGDSALYLCASSAMTGDEQYFGPGTRLTVT.

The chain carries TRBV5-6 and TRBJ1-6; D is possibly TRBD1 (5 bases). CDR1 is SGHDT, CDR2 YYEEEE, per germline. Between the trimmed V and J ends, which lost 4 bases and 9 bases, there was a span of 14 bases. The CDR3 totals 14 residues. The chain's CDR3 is CASSAPAGGSPLHF. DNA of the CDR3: TGTGCCAGCAGCGCCCCGGCGGGGGGTTCACCCCTCCACTTT. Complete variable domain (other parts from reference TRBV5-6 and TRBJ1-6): DAGVTQSPTHLIKTRGQQVTLRCSPKSGHDTVSWYQQALGQGPQFIFQYYEEEERQRGNFPDRFSGHQFPNYSSELNVNALLLGDSALYLCASSAPAGGSPLHFGNGTRLTVT.

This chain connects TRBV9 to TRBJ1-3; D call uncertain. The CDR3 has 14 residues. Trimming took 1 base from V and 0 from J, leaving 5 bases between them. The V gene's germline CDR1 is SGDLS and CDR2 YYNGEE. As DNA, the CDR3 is TGTGCCAGCAGCGTATCCCTCTCTGGAAACACCATATATTTT. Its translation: CASSVSLSGNTIYF.

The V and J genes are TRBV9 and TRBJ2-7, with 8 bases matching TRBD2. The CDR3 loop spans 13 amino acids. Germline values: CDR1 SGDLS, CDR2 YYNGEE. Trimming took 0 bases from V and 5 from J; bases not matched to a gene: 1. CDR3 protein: CASSVAGGDEQYF. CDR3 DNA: TGTGCCAGCAGCGTAGCGGGGGGGGACGAGCAGTACTTC.

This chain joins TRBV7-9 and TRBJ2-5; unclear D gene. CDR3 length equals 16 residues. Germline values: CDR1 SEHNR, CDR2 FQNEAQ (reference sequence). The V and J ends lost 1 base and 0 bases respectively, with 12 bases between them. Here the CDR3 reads CASSLGSSPHQETQYF. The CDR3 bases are TGTGCCAGCAGCTTAGGGAGTTCGCCCCACCAAGAGACCCAGTACTTC.